The 9 T cell receptor beta chains reported below all come from one sample, sequenced in a study of T cell repertoires in cytomegalovirus infection. MiXCR was run by TCRdb on the reads, yielding one entry per CDR3 protein. The sample has fewer than 130,000 distinct CDR3 sequences; roughly 41% are singletons. Their target antigens are unknown. The sample here was CD8+ T cells from cultured PBMCs, taken from culture after CMV antigen stimulation. The receptors shown here come from a human donor in good health (CMV status not recorded). Some clones in this sample may be carry-over from other donors' samples.

DNA of the CDR3: TGTGCCAGCAGCGCACTAGGGGAGAACACTGAAGCTTTCTTT. It translates to CASSALGENTEAFF. The chain combines TRBV7-4 with TRBJ1-1; tentative D call: TRBD1 (5 bases). The ends were cut back, 5 bases at V and 1 base at J, with 11 bases in the middle. This CDR3 spans 14 amino acids. Germline assignment: CDR1 SGHVT and CDR2 SQSDAQ.

The chain has TRBV27 and TRBJ2-3, with 9 nucleotides matching TRBD2. CDR3 length: 17 amino acids. The J segment lost 6 bases and the V segment lost 3 bases, leaving 13 bases of the junction unmatched. The germline CDR1 and CDR2 sequences are MNHEY and SMNVEV (reference sequence). CDR3 protein: CASSFFETAGGRDTQYF. CDR3 sequence (DNA): TGTGCCAGCAGTTTCTTCGAAACAGCGGGGGGCCGGGATACGCAGTATTTT.

The chain links TRBV24-1 to TRBJ1-5; D gene ambiguous. Germline assignment: CDR1 KGHDR and CDR2 SFDVKD. The CDR3 covers 14 residues. Trimming took 9 bases from V and 3 from J, leaving 14 bases between them. The DNA of the CDR3 is TGTGCCACCTCCCCGGCGGGGTCCAATCAGCCCCAGCATTTT. Translation gives CATSPAGSNQPQHF.

This clonotype occurred a few times. The genes are TRBV28 and TRBJ1-5; D may be TRBD1 (5 bases). Germline CDR1 reads MDHEN; CDR2 reads SYDVKM. V was shortened by 2 bases and J by 7 bases, with 12 bases between the two germline ends. The length of the CDR3 is 14 residues. The CDR3: CASSLQRQRQPQHF. In DNA form, the CDR3 reads TGTGCCAGCAGTTTACAACGACAGAGACAGCCCCAGCATTTT.

The chain carries TRBV5-1 and TRBJ2-7; 7 bases map to TRBD1. V shed 4 bases, J shed 7 bases, and the junction held 8 bases outside the gene matches. The germline V gene encodes CDR1 SGHRS and CDR2 YFSETQ. The CDR3 length is 13 residues. The CDR3 protein is CASSLGDREEQYF. The DNA of the CDR3 is TGCGCCAGCAGCCTGGGTGACAGGGAAGAGCAGTACTTC. Combining the CDR3 with reference TRBV5-1 and TRBJ2-7 gives the whole variable domain KAGVTQTPRYLIKTRGQQVTLSCSPISGHRSVSWYQQTPGQGLQFLFEYFSETQRNKGNFPGRFSGRQFSNSRSEMNVSTLELGDSALYLCASSLGDREEQYFGPGTRLTVT.

This clonotype appeared many times. The J gene is TRBJ2-4, the V gene TRBV20-1; 9 nucleotides align to TRBD2. V gave up 6 bases and J gave up 0 bases; unmatched junction bases: 9. Germline lookup yields CDR1 DFQATT and CDR2 SNEGSKA (reference sequence). The CDR3 covers 16 residues. The CDR3 region is CSAGGRGGIAKNIQYF. Written as DNA, the CDR3 is TGCAGTGCCGGAGGGCGGGGGGGAATAGCCAAAAACATTCAGTACTTC.

This clonotype was counted between two and nine times. The chain links TRBV7-8 to TRBJ2-7; D is perhaps TRBD1 (5 bases). The germline CDR1 and CDR2 sequences are SGHVS and FQNEAQ. V was trimmed by 4 bases and J by 3 bases, leaving 7 bases between them. This CDR3 spans 12 amino acids. CDR3 sequence: CASSSDIYEQYF. The CDR3 DNA follows: TGTGCCAGCAGCTCGGACATCTACGAGCAGTACTTC. Looking up the rest from reference TRBV7-8 and TRBJ2-7 gives the full variable domain: GAGVSQSPRYKVAKRGQDVALRCDPISGHVSLFWYQQALGQGPEFLTYFQNEAQLDKSGLPSDRFFAERPEGSVSTLKIQRTQQEDSAVYLCASSSDIYEQYFGPGTRLTVT.

This chain joins TRBV28 and TRBJ1-3; D unclear. CDR3 size: 15 residues. Germline V gives CDR1 MDHEN, CDR2 SYDVKM. Trimming took off 1 base at V and 0 bases at J, with 7 bases between the two ends. This chain's CDR3 is CASSLYSGSGNTIYF. The CDR3 nucleotides read TGTGCCAGCAGTTTATACTCGGGCTCTGGAAACACCATATATTTT.

The chain carries TRBV7-8 and TRBJ2-5; 11 bases fit TRBD2. The germline CDR1 and CDR2 sequences are SGHVS and FQNEAQ. V lost 5 bases to trimming and J lost 5 bases; unmatched junction nucleotides: 7. This CDR3 is 15 amino acids long. The CDR3 is CASSELAGVLETQYF. The CDR3 DNA is TGTGCCAGCAGCGAACTAGCGGGGGTATTGGAGACCCAGTACTTC.